The sequence of this TCR beta chain was determined in a study of CD8+CD57+ T cells in acquired aplastic anemia. Study results and caveats: A significant difference in CD8+ Simpson's diversity between patients and controls was not found.

The TCR beta profiling, which covered VDJ combination and CDR3 sequence, was carried out using genomic DNA as the template. TCRdb reanalysed the reads using MiXCR and keeps one entry per CDR3 protein. In the table there are approximately 180,000 distinct CDR3 sequences, 40% to 55% of which are singletons. This clonotype showed up many times. Its specificity is not known. Patients chosen for sequencing had shown CD8+CD57+ cell expansion by flow cytometry. V dropped 3 bases and J dropped 3; count of bases not matched to a gene: 6. Germline-derived CDR1 and CDR2 are SGHRS and YFSETQ. The CDR3 runs 15 residues.

Material: sorted CD4+, CD8+, or CD8+CD57+ T cells (not recorded which) from PBMCs. The sequence was obtained from a human donor with aplastic anemia. The chain couples TRBV5-1 to TRBJ2-1; 7 bases match TRBD1. This CDR3 reads CASSWAGDSYNEQFF. The CDR3 nucleotides read TGCGCCAGCAGCTGGGCCGGGGACAGCTACAATGAGCAGTTCTTC. Supplemented by reference TRBV5-1 and TRBJ2-1, the full variable domain reads KAGVTQTPRYLIKTRGQQVTLSCSPISGHRSVSWYQQTPGQGLQFLFEYFSETQRNKGNFPGRFSGRQFSNSRSEMNVSTLELGDSALYLCASSWAGDSYNEQFFGPGTRLTVL.